This is a list of T cell receptor beta chains from one sample in a study of shared T cell receptors in the human thymus. This table comes from immunoSEQ multiplex PCR, and its TCRdb copy is limited to in-frame clones, with some not included. The sample consists of about 660,000 clones, 88% of them appearing once. This sample was also put to use in a study of human thymus T cells.

The sample consisted of thymocytes. The receptor source for this set is a boy under two years old with a congenital heart defect. Each CDR3 is given with its conserved first and last residue. The order of the fields is V gene, CDR3 length, clone size, J gene, D gene, CDR3 protein, CDR3 DNA. The D gene is left open where the match is weak. A row's size may be missing; if present it is once, few, many or a size class.

TRBV14	17	.	TRBJ2-1	.	CASSQDEEGGDANEQFF	TGTGCCAGCAGCCAAGATGAGGAAGGGGGTGACGCAAATGAGCAGTTCTTC
TRBV6-5	13	few	TRBJ1-2	TRBD1	CASSEQGPYGYTF	TGTGCCAGCAGTGAACAGGGGCCCTATGGCTACACCTTC
TRBV25-1	15	.	TRBJ2-2	.	CASSVSREVAGELFF	TGTGCCAGCAGTGTCTCCAGGGAAGTGGCCGGGGAGCTGTTTTTT
TRBV5-4	16	.	TRBJ2-7	TRBD2	CASSLEPGLAAFEQYF	TGTGCCAGCAGCTTGGAACCGGGACTAGCGGCCTTCGAGCAGTACTTC
TRBV30	13	.	TRBJ2-7	.	CAWSVTNSYEQYF	TGTGCCTGGAGTGTAACAAACTCCTACGAGCAGTACTTC
TRBV12-5	12	.	TRBJ2-7	.	CASGPPLREQYF	TGTGCTAGTGGTCCTCCCTTACGGGAGCAGTACTTC
TRBV29-1	13	.	TRBJ2-2	.	CSVDQDITGELFF	TGCAGCGTTGACCAGGACATTACCGGGGAGCTGTTTTTT
TRBV5-1	14	.	TRBJ1-2	.	CASSLGQLGRGYTF	TGCGCCAGCAGCTTGGGACAGCTGGGTCGGGGCTACACCTTC
TRBV25-1	14	.	TRBJ1-3	.	CASSEGSSGNTIYF	TGTGCCAGCAGTGAAGGGAGCTCTGGAAACACCATATATTTT
TRBV7-8	11	.	TRBJ2-5	.	CASSFGETQYF	TGTGCCAGCAGCTTCGGGGAGACCCAGTACTTC
TRBV20-1	11	.	TRBJ2-7	.	CSAPDYPEQYF	TGCAGTGCCCCGGACTATCCAGAGCAGTACTTC
TRBV1	16	.	TRBJ2-3	.	CTSSQGGVAGDDTQYF	TGCACCAGCAGCCAAGGAGGGGTAGCGGGGGACGATACGCAGTATTTT
TRBV6-1	15	.	TRBJ2-7	TRBD1	CASSRIRDSYYEQYF	TGTGCCAGCAGCCGCATCCGGGACAGCTACTACGAGCAGTACTTC
TRBV18	15	.	TRBJ2-7	TRBD2	CASSPRGLAFYEQYF	TGTGCCAGCTCACCACGGGGACTAGCGTTTTACGAGCAGTACTTC
TRBV9	15	.	TRBJ2-5	.	CASSVLGLPRETQYF	TGTGCCAGCAGCGTATTGGGACTTCCGCGGGAGACCCAGTACTTC
TRBV6-5	15	.	TRBJ2-7	.	CASSYSATSIHEQYF	TGTGCCAGCAGTTACTCGGCGACTAGTATCCACGAGCAGTACTTC
TRBV4-3	15	.	TRBJ2-5	TRBD1	CASSQAGQVKETQYF	TGCGCCAGCAGCCAAGCGGGACAGGTCAAAGAGACCCAGTACTTC
TRBV7-6	14	.	TRBJ1-4	TRBD1	CASSDGTGHEKLFF	TGTGCCAGCAGCGACGGGACAGGTCATGAAAAACTGTTTTTT
TRBV7-9	14	once	TRBJ2-3	.	CASSLEPGTDTQYF	TGTGCCAGCAGCTTAGAGCCCGGCACAGATACGCAGTATTTT
TRBV27	13	.	TRBJ2-5	.	CASSFLKRDKQYF	TGTGCCAGCAGTTTTCTTAAGCGGGACAAGCAGTACTTC
TRBV5-1	15	few	TRBJ2-3	TRBD1	CASTRQGTGTDTQYF	TGCGCCAGCACCAGACAGGGTACGGGTACAGATACGCAGTATTTT
TRBV7-9	17	.	TRBJ2-1	TRBD1	CASSGTAGTGRVNEQFF	TGTGCCAGCAGCGGGACGGCCGGGACAGGGCGTGTAAATGAGCAGTTCTTC
TRBV5-4	12	few	TRBJ2-1	.	CASSFELDEQFF	TGTGCCAGCAGCTTCGAGCTCGATGAGCAGTTCTTC
TRBV10-2	20	.	TRBJ1-5	TRBD1	CASGPRTGTGGFGGNQPQHF	TGCGCCAGCGGCCCAAGGACAGGGACAGGGGGTTTCGGTGGCAATCAGCCCCAGCATTTT
TRBV30	14	.	TRBJ1-2	.	CAWSVGGDVVRHTF	TGTGCCTGGAGTGTTGGGGGGGACGTGGTCCGACACACCTTC
TRBV7-2	14	.	TRBJ2-1	.	CASSFEARSRGQFF	TGTGCCAGCAGCTTCGAGGCCCGATCCAGGGGGCAGTTCTTC
TRBV6-5	12	once	TRBJ1-1	TRBD1	CASSRHRGQAFF	TGTGCCAGCAGTCGGCACAGGGGTCAAGCTTTCTTT
TRBV10-3	15	.	TRBJ1-5	TRBD1	CAISEGDRPNQPQHF	TGTGCCATCAGTGAGGGGGACAGGCCGAATCAGCCCCAGCATTTT
TRBV5-6	14	.	TRBJ2-7	TRBD1	CASSLRGLAYEQYF	TGTGCCAGCAGCTTGAGGGGGCTAGCCTACGAGCAGTACTTC
TRBV4-3	16	.	TRBJ2-7	.	CASSPRAGDTSYEQYF	TGCGCCAGCAGCCCCCGAGCCGGGGATACCTCCTACGAGCAGTACTTC
TRBV11-3	12	.	TRBJ1-2	.	CASSAGNYGYTF	TGTGCCAGCAGCGCCGGGAACTATGGCTACACCTTC
TRBV4-3	17	.	TRBJ2-1	.	CASSQSLQGAGDNEQFF	TGCGCCAGCAGCCAATCATTACAGGGTGCTGGAGACAATGAGCAGTTCTTC
TRBV6-5	13	.	TRBJ2-7	TRBD1	CASSRDRGDEQYF	TGTGCCAGCAGCCGGGACAGGGGGGACGAGCAGTACTTC
TRBV7-2	18	.	TRBJ1-5	.	CASSLAARTDYSNQPQHF	TGTGCCAGCAGCTTAGCCGCCCGGACAGATTATAGCAATCAGCCCCAGCATTTT
TRBV6-1	15	.	TRBJ2-4	.	CASSDRRGAKNIQYF	TGTGCCAGCAGTGACAGGCGGGGCGCCAAAAACATTCAGTACTTC
TRBV7-9	12	.	TRBJ1-1	.	CASSLDPGGAFF	TGTGCCAGCAGCCTTGACCCCGGGGGAGCTTTCTTT
TRBV6-6	15	.	TRBJ2-7	TRBD2	CASRPGLAVSYEQYF	TGTGCCAGCAGGCCGGGACTAGCGGTGTCCTACGAGCAGTACTTC